The clone carrying this T cell receptor beta chain has only one observation. This entry comes from a study of blood T cell repertoires in COVID-19. Study-wide background: COVID-19 samples, acute and convalescent, were from the United States, Italy and Spain. Sources were T cells, B-cell-depleted T cells, or PBMCs; the material itself was cDNA or gDNA.

The J segment lost 0 bases and the V segment lost 8 bases, leaving 2 bases of the junction unmatched. Germline assignment: CDR1 WSHSY and CDR2 SAAADI. The CDR3 consists of 14 residues. Original methodology: Reference gene primer amplification yielded estimated nucleated cell counts. The repertoire was sequenced with immunoSEQ multiplex PCR; TCRdb's copy has only in-frame clones and lacks some. The V and J calls and clone size are taken from that table; D and trimming were inferred from the DNA. The sample has approximately 300,000 clones; 70% to 90% are singletons. The chain links TRBV10-2 to TRBJ2-1; TRBD1 matches 9 bases. This clonotype was sampled from a man aged 18 to 29 who had recovered from COVID-19. Sample: peripheral blood. In DNA, the CDR3 is TGCGCCAGCGGGACAGGGAGCTCCTACAATGAGCAGTTCTTC. It translates to CASGTGSSYNEQFF.